Detailed here is one T cell receptor beta chain. Its antigen is unknown. This CDR3 has 12 amino acids. CDR1 is SQVTM and CDR2 is ANQGSEA in the germline V gene. After removal of 3 bases from V and 7 bases from J, the junction contained 5 bases not matched to a gene. The data are from a study of cytotoxic CD8 clonotypes in ibrutinib-treated CLL. General observations from the study: Clonality rose at ibrutinib response and fell back toward baseline at progression.

Deep sequencing aimed at 1 in 200,000 to 1 in 1 million T cells' resolution. This table comes from immunoSEQ multiplex PCR, and its TCRdb copy is limited to in-frame clones, with some not included. The sample consists of approximately 140,000 clones, approximately 89% of them appearing once. The chain uses TRBV29-1 and TRBJ1-1, with 7 bases aligning to TRBD1. The receptor was derived from a human donor with chronic lymphocytic leukemia. This sample comprised PBMCs, obtained after 12 months of ibrutinib treatment. In DNA form, the CDR3 reads TGCAGCGTTGAGTTTGACAGGGATGAAGCTTTCTTT. Translating gives CSVEFDRDEAFF. The variable domain in full, completed from reference TRBV29-1 and TRBJ1-1, reads SAVISQKPSRDICQRGTSLTIQCQVDSQVTMMFWYRQQPGQSLTLIATANQGSEATYESGFVIDKFPISRPNLTFSTLTVSNMSPEDSSIYLCSVEFDRDEAFFGQGTRLTVV.